The next 2 T cell receptor beta chains were all read from a single sample in a study of graft-versus-host responses after intestinal transplantation. Measured with immunoSEQ multiplex PCR; TCRdb has only the in-frame clones, and not every one. The sample lists roughly 25,000 clones, 75% to 90% occurring once. Sample: PBMCs, taken around 29 days after intestinal transplant. The source of these receptors is a human patient who received an intestinal transplant, so some T cells may come from the graft donor.

The V and J genes are TRBV7-9 and TRBJ2-2; 10 bases line up with TRBD1. The CDR3 sequence is 16 residues long. CDR1 and CDR2 (germline): SEHNR, FQNEAQ (reference sequence). V dropped 6 bases and J dropped 6; count of bases not matched to a gene: 10. In DNA, the CDR3 is TGTGCCAGCAGAGGGACGGGACAGGGGATGGCCGGGGAGCTGTTTTTT. Translation: CASRGTGQGMAGELFF.

The chain recombines TRBV6-1 with TRBJ1-5; D is perhaps TRBD1 (6 bases). Germline CDR1 is MNHNS and CDR2 is SASEGT. The CDR3 runs 14 residues. The V end was cut by 5 bases, the J end by 3 bases, with 11 bases between. CDR3 amino acids: CASSSGQLNQPQHF. CDR3 nucleotides: TGTGCCAGCAGTTCGGGACAACTCAATCAGCCCCAGCATTTT.